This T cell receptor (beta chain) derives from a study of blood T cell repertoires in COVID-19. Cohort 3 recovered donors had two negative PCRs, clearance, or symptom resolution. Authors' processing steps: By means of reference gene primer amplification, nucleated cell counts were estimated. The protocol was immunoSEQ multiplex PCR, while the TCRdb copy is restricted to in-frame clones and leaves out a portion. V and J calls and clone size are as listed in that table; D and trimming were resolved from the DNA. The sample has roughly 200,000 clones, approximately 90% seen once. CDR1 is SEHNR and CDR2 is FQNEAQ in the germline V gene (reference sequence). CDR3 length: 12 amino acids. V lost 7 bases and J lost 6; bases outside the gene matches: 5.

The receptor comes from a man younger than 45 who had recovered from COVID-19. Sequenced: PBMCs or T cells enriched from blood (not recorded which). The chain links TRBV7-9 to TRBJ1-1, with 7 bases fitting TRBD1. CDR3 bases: TGTGCCAGCACAAGACAGGGCGCTGAAGCTTTCTTT. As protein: CASTRQGAEAFF.